This TCR beta chain was sequenced in a study of T cell responses to AZD1222 COVID-19 vaccine. Repertoires were generated with immunoSEQ multiplex PCR, while TCRdb's copy carries only in-frame clones and drops some. The table includes approximately 120,000 clones, nearly 90% detected once. The germline gives CDR1 ENHRY, CDR2 SYGVKD. Germline trimming cut 1 base from V and 2 bases from J; bases unmatched to any gene: 3. The CDR3 sequence is 16 residues long. This TCR derives from an adult in good health. Sequences were derived from peripheral blood, sampled on day 0 of MenACWY control vaccination. The chain has TRBV10-3 and TRBJ2-2; TRBD1 matches at 8 bases. The CDR3 DNA sequence: TGTGCCATCAGTGAGTTGGGACAGGTTAACACCGGGGAGCTGTTTTTT. This translates into CAISELGQVNTGELFF.